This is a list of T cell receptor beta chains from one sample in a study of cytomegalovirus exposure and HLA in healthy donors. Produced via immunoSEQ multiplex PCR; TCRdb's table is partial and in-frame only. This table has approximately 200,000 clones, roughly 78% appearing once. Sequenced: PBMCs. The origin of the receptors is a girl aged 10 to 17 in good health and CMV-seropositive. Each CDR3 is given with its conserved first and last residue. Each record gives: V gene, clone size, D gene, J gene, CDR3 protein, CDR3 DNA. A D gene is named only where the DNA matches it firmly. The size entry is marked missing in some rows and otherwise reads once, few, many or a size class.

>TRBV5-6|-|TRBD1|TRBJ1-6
CASSRDSNSPLHF
TGTGCCAGCAGCCGGGACAGTAATTCACCCCTCCACTTT
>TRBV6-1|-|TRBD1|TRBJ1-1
CASSGTGDVTEAFF
TGTGCCAGCAGTGGGACAGGGGACGTCACTGAAGCTTTCTTT
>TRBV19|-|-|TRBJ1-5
CASSGAGPQHF
TGTGCCAGTAGTGGAGCGGGGCCCCAGCATTTT
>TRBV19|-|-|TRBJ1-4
CASSREGANEKLFF
TGTGCCAGTAGTAGAGAAGGGGCTAATGAAAAACTGTTTTTT
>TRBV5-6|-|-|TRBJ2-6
CASSLGSGAGANVLTF
TGTGCCAGCAGCTTGGGATCCGGGGCTGGGGCCAACGTCCTGACTTTC
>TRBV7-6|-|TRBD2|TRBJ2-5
CASSTLAEETQYF
TGTGCCAGCAGCACCCTAGCGGAAGAGACCCAGTACTTC
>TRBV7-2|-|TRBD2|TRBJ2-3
CASSSRAGGPPDTQYF
TGTGCCAGCAGTTCTCGAGCGGGGGGGCCGCCAGATACGCAGTATTTT
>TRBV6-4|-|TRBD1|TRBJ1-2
CASSAGTGGGYTF
TGTGCCAGCAGTGCGGGGACAGGGGGAGGCTACACCTTC
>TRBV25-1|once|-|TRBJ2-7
CASSELLAPYEQYF
TGTGCCAGCAGCGAACTGCTAGCGCCCTACGAGCAGTACTTC
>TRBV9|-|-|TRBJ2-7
CASSPSAWGVPYEQYF
TGTGCCAGCAGCCCGAGCGCCTGGGGGGTCCCCTACGAGCAGTACTTC
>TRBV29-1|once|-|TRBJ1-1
CSMAWNTEAFF
TGCAGCATGGCCTGGAACACTGAAGCTTTCTTT
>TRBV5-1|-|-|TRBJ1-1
CASSLQGGANTEAFF
TGCGCCAGCAGCTTACAGGGAGGGGCGAACACTGAAGCTTTCTTT
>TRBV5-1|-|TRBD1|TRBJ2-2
CASSPFGTGTGELFF
TGCGCCAGCAGCCCATTCGGGACAGGCACCGGGGAGCTGTTTTTT
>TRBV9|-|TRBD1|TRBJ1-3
CASSPSPGQLSGNTIYF
TGTGCCAGCAGCCCCAGCCCGGGACAGCTCTCTGGAAACACCATATATTTT
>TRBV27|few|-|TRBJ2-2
CASSFSSTTGELFF
TGTGCCAGCAGTTTCTCGAGCACTACCGGGGAGCTGTTTTTT
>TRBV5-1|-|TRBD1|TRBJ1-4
CASSLGDRGKLFF
TGCGCCAGCAGCTTGGGGGACAGGGGAAAACTGTTTTTT
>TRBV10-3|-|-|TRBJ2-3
CAISTQGPTDTQYF
TGTGCCATCAGCACCCAGGGGCCTACAGATACGCAGTATTTT
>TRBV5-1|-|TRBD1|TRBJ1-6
CASSGQGGGANSPLHF
TGCGCCAGCAGCGGACAGGGCGGAGGGGCTAATTCACCCCTCCACTTT
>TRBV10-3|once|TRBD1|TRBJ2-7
CAISNSGQGASFYEQYF
TGTGCCATCAGTAACTCCGGACAGGGGGCGAGCTTTTACGAGCAGTACTTC
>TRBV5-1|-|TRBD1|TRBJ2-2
CASSWGTGNAGELFF
TGCGCCAGCAGCTGGGGGACAGGGAACGCCGGGGAGCTGTTTTTT
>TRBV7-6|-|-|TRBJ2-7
CASSLLRGHEQYF
TGTGCCAGCAGCTTACTCAGGGGACACGAGCAGTACTTC
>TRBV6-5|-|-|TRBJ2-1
CASKAAYYNEQFF
TGTGCCAGCAAAGCGGCCTACTACAATGAGCAGTTCTTC
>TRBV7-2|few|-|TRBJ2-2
CASSPRGQNTGELFF
TGTGCCAGCAGCCCTAGAGGGCAGAACACCGGGGAGCTGTTTTTT
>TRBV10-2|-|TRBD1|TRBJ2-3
CASSVQGAPDTQYF
TGCGCCAGCAGTGTACAGGGGGCCCCAGATACGCAGTATTTT
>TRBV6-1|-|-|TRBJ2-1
CASSEHGGASYNEQFF
TGTGCCAGCAGTGAACACGGGGGTGCATCCTACAATGAGCAGTTCTTC
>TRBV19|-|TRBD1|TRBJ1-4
CASSIAGQAALLF
TGTGCCAGTAGTATAGCTGGACAGGCCGCTCTTCTATTT
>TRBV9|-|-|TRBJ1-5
CASSDQTALLRYSNQPQHF
TGTGCCAGCAGCGACCAGACAGCACTACTAAGATATAGCAATCAGCCCCAGCATTTT
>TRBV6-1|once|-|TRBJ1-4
CASSEARGSRLFF
TGTGCCAGCAGTGAAGCGAGAGGATCGCGACTGTTTTTT
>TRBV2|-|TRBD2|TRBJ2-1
CASSLAGTNEQFF
TGTGCCAGCAGTCTAGCGGGGACCAATGAGCAGTTCTTC
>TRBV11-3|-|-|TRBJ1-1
CASSLDRGSEAFF
TGTGCCAGCAGCTTAGATCGCGGTTCTGAAGCTTTCTTT
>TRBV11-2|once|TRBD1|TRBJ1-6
CASSLTSGQLLGNSPLHF
TGTGCCAGCAGCTTAACGTCGGGACAGCTGCTGGGGAATTCACCCCTCCACTTT
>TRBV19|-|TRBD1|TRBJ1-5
CASSTGQGLYSNQPQHF
TGTGCCAGTAGTACGGGACAGGGGCTATATAGCAATCAGCCCCAGCATTTT
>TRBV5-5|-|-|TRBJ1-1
CASSKTVNTEAFF
TGTGCCAGCAGCAAGACAGTGAACACTGAAGCTTTCTTT
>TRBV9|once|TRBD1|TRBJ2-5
CASSVTDRGLETQYF
TGTGCCAGCAGCGTCACCGACAGGGGGTTGGAGACCCAGTACTTC
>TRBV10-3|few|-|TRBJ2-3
CAISADFADTQYF
TGTGCCATCAGTGCAGATTTCGCAGATACGCAGTATTTT
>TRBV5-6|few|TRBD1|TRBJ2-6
CASRGQNSGANVLTF
TGTGCCAGCAGGGGACAGAACTCTGGGGCCAACGTCCTGACTTTC
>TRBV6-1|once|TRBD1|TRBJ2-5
CASRQGAGETQYF
TGTGCCAGCAGACAGGGGGCAGGGGAGACCCAGTACTTC
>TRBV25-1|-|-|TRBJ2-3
CASSSPRGGTDTQYF
TGTGCCAGCAGTTCACCCAGGGGGGGCACAGATACGCAGTATTTT
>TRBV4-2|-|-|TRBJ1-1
CASSQEGLGGTEAFF
TGTGCCAGCAGCCAAGAAGGTTTGGGGGGGACTGAAGCTTTCTTT
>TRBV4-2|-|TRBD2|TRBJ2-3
CASSQVIGRGETDTQYF
TGTGCCAGCAGCCAAGTAATTGGGCGGGGGGAAACAGATACGCAGTATTTT
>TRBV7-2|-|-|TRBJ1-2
CASSHLSLQGYGYTF
TGTGCCAGCAGCCATCTCTCTTTGCAGGGCTATGGCTACACCTTC
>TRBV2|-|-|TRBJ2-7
CASSPPQRHESYEQYF
TGTGCCAGCAGCCCCCCACAACGACACGAGTCCTACGAGCAGTACTTC
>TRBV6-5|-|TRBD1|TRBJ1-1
CASSPRQGMNTEAFF
TGTGCCAGCAGTCCCCGACAGGGGATGAACACTGAAGCTTTCTTT
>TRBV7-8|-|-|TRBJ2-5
CASSLGAQETQYF
TGTGCCAGCAGCTTGGGGGCCCAAGAGACCCAGTACTTC
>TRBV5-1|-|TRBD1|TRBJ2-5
CASSVGQGETQYF
TGCGCCAGCAGTGTGGGACAGGGTGAGACCCAGTACTTC
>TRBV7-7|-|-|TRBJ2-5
CASSPGGGETQYF
TGTGCCAGCAGCCCCGGGGGAGGAGAGACCCAGTACTTC